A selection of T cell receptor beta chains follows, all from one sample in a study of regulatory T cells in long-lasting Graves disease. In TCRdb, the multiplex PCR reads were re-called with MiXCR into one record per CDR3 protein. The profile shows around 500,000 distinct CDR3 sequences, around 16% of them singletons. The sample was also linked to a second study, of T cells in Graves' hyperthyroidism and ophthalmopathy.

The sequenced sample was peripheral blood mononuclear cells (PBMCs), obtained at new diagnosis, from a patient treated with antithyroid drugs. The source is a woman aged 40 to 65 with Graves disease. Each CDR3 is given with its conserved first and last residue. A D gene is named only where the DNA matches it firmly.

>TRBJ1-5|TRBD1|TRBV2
CASSEAGGTQPQHF
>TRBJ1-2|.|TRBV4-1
CASSPLTGTGYTF
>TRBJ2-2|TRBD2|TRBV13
CASSRTSATGELFF
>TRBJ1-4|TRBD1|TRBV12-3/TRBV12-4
CASSPGQGLFSTNEKLFF
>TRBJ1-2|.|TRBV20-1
CSALDSLTGYGYTF
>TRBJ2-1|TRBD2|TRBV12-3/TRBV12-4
CASSLGPSGVYNEQFF
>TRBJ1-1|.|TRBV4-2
CASSQELTVNTEAFF
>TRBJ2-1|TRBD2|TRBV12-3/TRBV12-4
CASSLPGTSGGFYNEQFF
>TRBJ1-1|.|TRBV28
CASSPQGGRVNTEAFF
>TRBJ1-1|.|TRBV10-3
CAISGAEREKAFF
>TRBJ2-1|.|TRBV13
CASSLEGYEQFF
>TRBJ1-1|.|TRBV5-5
CASSSGWGVFEAFF
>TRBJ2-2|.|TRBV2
CASSDELTGELFF
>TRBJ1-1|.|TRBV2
CASSFAGSLGTEAFF
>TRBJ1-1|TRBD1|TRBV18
CASSPGQVSNTEAFF
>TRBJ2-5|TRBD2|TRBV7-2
CASSGTSGGAETQYF
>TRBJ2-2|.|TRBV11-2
CASSLGGQFGELFF
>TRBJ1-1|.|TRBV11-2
CASSLVKAFF
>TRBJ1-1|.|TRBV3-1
CASSQFADTEAFF
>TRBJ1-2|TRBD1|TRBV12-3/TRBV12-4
CASTFSGGNYGYTF
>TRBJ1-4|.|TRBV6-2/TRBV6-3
CASTPLGPPGPPTNEKLFF
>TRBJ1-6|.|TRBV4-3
CASSFPGGSNSPLHF
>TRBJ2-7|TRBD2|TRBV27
CASSLSHSGVMMGEQYF
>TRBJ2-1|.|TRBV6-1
CASSNLENNEQFF
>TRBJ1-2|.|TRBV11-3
CASSYREDYGYTF
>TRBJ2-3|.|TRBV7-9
CASIPESTDTQYF
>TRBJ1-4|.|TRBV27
CASSLGPWGEKLFF
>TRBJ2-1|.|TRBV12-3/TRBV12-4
CASSLSGGGHNEQFF
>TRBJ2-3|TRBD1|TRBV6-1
CASILRTGSTDTQYF
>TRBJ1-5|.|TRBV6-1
CASSRTWGASSNQPQHF
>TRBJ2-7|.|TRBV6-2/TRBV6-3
CASTLGRESDEQYF
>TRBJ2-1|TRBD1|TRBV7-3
CASSPRGGTGYNEQFF
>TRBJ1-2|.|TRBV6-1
CASSLNRVNYGYTF
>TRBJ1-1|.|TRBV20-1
CSAPGRGVTEAFF
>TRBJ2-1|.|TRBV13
CASSLRTDSSYNEQFF
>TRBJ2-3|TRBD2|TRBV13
CASSFGLAGSTDTQYF
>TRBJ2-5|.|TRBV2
CASSEADGTQYF
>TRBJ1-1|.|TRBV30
CAWSYGQSEAFF
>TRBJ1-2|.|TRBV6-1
CASSFGGANGYTF
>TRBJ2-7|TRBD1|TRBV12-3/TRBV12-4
CASTPLGGQGTYEQYF
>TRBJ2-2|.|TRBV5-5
CASSLLPNANTGELFF
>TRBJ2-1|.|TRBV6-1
CASRDGINNEQFF
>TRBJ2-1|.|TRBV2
CASSWSDAPPSNEQFF
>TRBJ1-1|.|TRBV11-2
CASSLDFAEAFF
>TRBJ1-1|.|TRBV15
CATSSGVEVAYTEAFF
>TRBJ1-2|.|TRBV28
CASSLDLDGYTF
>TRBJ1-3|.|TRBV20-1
CSVSGDGNTIYF
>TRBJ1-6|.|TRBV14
CASSLFGGGAGSPLHF
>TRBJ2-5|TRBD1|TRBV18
CASSDRGDQETQYF
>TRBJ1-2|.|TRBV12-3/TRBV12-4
CASSFGSRAGGYTF